These 15 T cell receptor beta chains share one sample of origin, sequenced in a study of early T cells in non-severe SARS-CoV-2 infection. One entry per CDR3 protein results from TCRdb running MiXCR on the 5' RACE reads. This table has about 67,000 distinct CDR3 sequences, 10% appearing once. Specimen: whole blood, collected at baseline. The receptors derive from an adult who was a healthcare worker with PCR-confirmed SARS-CoV-2 infection or an uninfected control (not recorded which).

This clonotype was counted many times. The chain recombines TRBV20-1 with TRBJ1-1; unclear D gene. CDR3 length: 15 amino acids. V was trimmed by 0 bases and J by 1 base, leaving 12 bases between them. Germline V CDR1 and CDR2: DFQATT, SNEGSKA (reference sequence). The CDR3 sequence is CSARDHGLQNTEAFF. DNA for the CDR3: TGCAGTGCTAGAGATCACGGACTTCAGAACACTGAAGCTTTCTTT.

In this sample, this clonotype turned up many times. The rearrangement uses TRBV7-2 and TRBJ2-3; 7 bases line up with TRBD2. V gave up 1 base and J gave up 6 bases; unmatched junction bases: 10. The CDR3 has 16 residues. Germline lookup yields CDR1 SGHTA and CDR2 FQGNSA. In nucleotides, the CDR3 is TGTGCCAGCAGCTTAGGCGGGAGTGTTGGGGGGGATACGCAGTATTTT. Its translation is CASSLGGSVGGDTQYF.

Many counts were recorded for this clonotype. The rearrangement uses TRBV13 and TRBJ2-1; 15 bases map to TRBD2. The trim removed 3 bases at V and 4 bases at J, leaving 7 bases unmatched. The CDR3 is 18 residues long. The germline V gene has CDR1 PRHDT and CDR2 FYEKMQ (reference sequence). Written as DNA, the CDR3 is TGTGCCAGCAGCTTTGGACTAGCGGGAGGGATGGTATACAATGAGCAGTTCTTC. Encoded protein: CASSFGLAGGMVYNEQFF.

The chain uses TRBV6-5 and TRBJ1-2, with D hard to call. CDR3 length equals 16 residues. V gave up 10 bases and J gave up 0 bases, with 21 bases separating them. CDR1 is MNHEY, CDR2 SVGAGI, per germline. In nucleotides, the CDR3 is TGTGCCACCTTTCAAGCCCCGGACCGTCCTAACTATGGCTACACCTTC. Its translation: CATFQAPDRPNYGYTF.

Remarks on this clonotype: A much bigger clone sits one base away, suggesting this may be a read error. The rearrangement joins TRBV12-3 or TRBV12-4 to TRBJ2-3; D not certain. The CDR3 consists of 12 residues. Trimming cost V 1 base and J 2 bases, with 1 base left between them. CDR3 nucleotide sequence: TGTGCCAGCAGTTTAGTCACAGATACGCAGTATTTT. This sequence encodes CASSLVTDTQYF.

This clonotype was detected a few times. The chain uses TRBV7-2 and TRBJ2-7; 12 bases align to TRBD2. CDR1 and CDR2 from the germline V gene are SGHTA and FQGNSA. J was trimmed by 7 bases and V by 5 bases; bases with no gene match: 12. The CDR3 covers 16 residues. In DNA form, the CDR3 reads TGTGCCAGCAGCGACAGGACTAGCGGGGCGCTCTTAGAGCAGTACTTC. Translating gives CASSDRTSGALLEQYF.

There are many counts of this clonotype. This chain links TRBV9 with TRBJ2-3; TRBD2 matches at 7 bases. The CDR3 consists of 18 residues. Germline trimming cut 0 bases from V and 4 bases from J; bases unmatched to any gene: 14. Germline CDR1 is SGDLS and CDR2 is YYNGEE. The CDR3 sequence is CASSVGPRGGRKSDTQYF. DNA of the CDR3: TGTGCCAGCAGCGTAGGTCCCCGGGGCGGGAGAAAATCAGATACGCAGTATTTT.

Notes on this clonotype: Sequence at one end of the junction differs from germline and may be a read error. J is TRBJ2-4 and V is TRBV6-2 or TRBV6-3, with 9 bases lining up with TRBD1. The CDR3 extends over 13 amino acids. Germline CDR1 and CDR2: MNHEY and SVGEGT. The CDR3 DNA reads TGTGCCAGCAGTTACAACAGGGGGCCGCCGGGGGACTTC. This gives the protein CASSYNRGPPGDF.

This chain links TRBV19 with TRBJ2-1; no reliable D call. The V end lost 3 bases, the J end lost 9 bases, and 9 bases lay between the germline ends. The CDR3 is made up of 12 amino acids. Germline values: CDR1 LNHDA, CDR2 SQIVND (reference sequence). The DNA for the CDR3 is TGTGCCAGTAGTATCGCAGTAAGTGAGCAGTTCTTC. Its protein is CASSIAVSEQFF.

As regards this clonotype: One end of the junction does not line up with germline, which may come from a read error. V usage is TRBV20-1 and J usage is TRBJ2-5, with 10 bases lining up with TRBD2. CDR1 and CDR2 (germline): DFQATT, SNEGSKA (reference sequence). The CDR3 has 13 residues. CDR3 residues: CGARASGSVTQYF. DNA for the CDR3: TGCGGTGCGAGAGCTAGCGGGAGTGTGACCCAGTACTTC.

This clonotype appeared many times. This sequence joins TRBV7-3 and TRBJ2-1; 9 nucleotides agree with TRBD2. Looked up from germline, CDR1 is SGHTA and CDR2 is FQGTGA. V lost 2 bases, J lost 7 bases, and 6 bases stayed unmatched. CDR3 length: 15 residues. The DNA of the CDR3 is TGTGCCAGCAGCTTAGTTGCGGGAGGGGCAAATGAGCAGTTCTTC. This translates into CASSLVAGGANEQFF.

This clonotype was picked up a small number of times. J is TRBJ2-3 and V is TRBV11-2, with TRBD2 matching over 8 bases. J lost 2 bases, V lost 5 bases, and 12 bases had no gene match. The CDR3 loop spans 17 amino acids. CDR1 is SGHAT, CDR2 FQNNGV, per germline. CDR3 amino acids: CASSPRASGFSTDTQYF. The CDR3 nucleotides are TGTGCCAGCAGCCCTCGGGCTAGCGGGTTTTCCACAGATACGCAGTATTTT.

This chain uses TRBV10-2 with TRBJ2-2; 10 nucleotides align to TRBD2. J lost 0 bases, V lost 4 bases, and 5 bases had no gene match. This CDR3 region has 17 residues. The germline gives CDR1 WSHSY, CDR2 SAAADI. CDR3 in amino acids: CASSGTSGFANTGELFF. CDR3 nucleotide sequence: TGCGCCAGCAGTGGGACTAGCGGTTTCGCGAACACCGGGGAGCTGTTTTTT.

The sample holds many counts of this clonotype. The V and J genes are TRBV7-6 and TRBJ2-1; D is perhaps TRBD2 (6 bases). Trimming left V 5 bases short and J 6 bases short, with 11 bases between. Germline assignment: CDR1 SGHVS and CDR2 FNYEAQ. The CDR3 covers 13 residues. The CDR3 DNA sequence: TGTGCCAGCAGCGTGGGACTTTCCAATGAGCAGTTCTTC. It is translated as CASSVGLSNEQFF.

This clonotype appeared many times. The CDR3 nucleotides are TGTGCCAGCAGCCAGGGGGACGATGGGGATAATGAAAAACTGTTTTTT. Translated: CASSQGDDGDNEKLFF. This chain connects TRBV4-2 to TRBJ1-4, with D possibly being TRBD1 (5 bases). Germline values: CDR1 LGHNA, CDR2 YNFKEQ. The CDR3 covers 16 residues. Trimming took off 3 bases at V and 4 bases at J, with 15 bases between the two ends.